This TCR beta chain came from a study of cytomegalovirus exposure and HLA in healthy donors. Study-wide context: Drawn from HLA-typed donors, roughly 87 million unique TCRs were held in an early data release.

13 Jbeta primers and 60 Vbeta primers were used for the PCR. The table came from immunoSEQ multiplex PCR; TCRdb's copy has only in-frame clones and leaves some out. This sample's table has about 200,000 clones. Study-level findings and limits: Later work showed greater clonal expansion in HLA-associated TCR beta chains than in equally common others.

CDR1 is GTSNPN and CDR2 is SVGIG in the germline V gene (reference sequence). Trimming removed 0 bases at V and 8 bases at J, with 14 bases between. This CDR3 is 15 amino acids long. Comments on this clone: What it binds is unknown.

The receptor's source is a boy between 10 and 17 years old in good health and CMV-seronegative. This chain links TRBV30 with TRBJ1-6, with D perhaps TRBD1 (6 bases). Sequencing was done on a sample of PBMCs. CDR3 nucleotide sequence: TGTGCCTGGAGTGTGCCCGACAGGCTTTATTCACCCCTCCACTTT. This encodes CAWSVPDRLYSPLHF.